These 6 T cell receptor beta chains share one sample of origin, sequenced in a study of blood T cell repertoires in COVID-19. Profiled with immunoSEQ multiplex PCR; TCRdb holds only in-frame clones, not every one. The sample has 170,000 or so clones, 90% to 95% seen once; the top ten hold approximately 0.5%. Sequenced input: peripheral blood. The receptors derive from a man aged 45-60 years with acute or convalescent COVID-19.

The J gene is TRBJ2-4, the V gene TRBV19; 10 bases align to TRBD1. The V segment lost 5 bases and the J segment 4 bases; nucleotides outside the gene matches: 5. Germline CDR1 and CDR2: LNHDA and SQIVND (reference sequence). CDR3 length: 15 residues. This chain's CDR3 is CASSALGQGKNIQYF. The CDR3 DNA is TGTGCCAGTAGTGCTTTGGGACAGGGGAAAAACATTCAGTACTTC.

The gene calls are TRBV30 and TRBJ2-3; D perhaps matches TRBD2 (6 bases). The CDR3 loop spans 12 amino acids. V shed 4 bases and J shed 4 bases, with 9 bases lying between them. From germline, CDR1 is GTSNPN and CDR2 SVGIG (reference sequence). The CDR3 is CAWTSDSDTQYF. Written as DNA, the CDR3 is TGTGCCTGGACTAGCGACTCAGATACGCAGTATTTT. The whole variable domain, filled in from reference TRBV30 and TRBJ2-3, reads SQTIHQWPATLVQPVGSPLSLECTVEGTSNPNLYWYRQAAGRGLQLLFYSVGIGQISSEVPQNLSASRPQDRQFILSSKKLLLSDSGFYLCAWTSDSDTQYFGPGTRLTVL.

The chain uses TRBV5-4 and TRBJ2-1; D is undetermined. The CDR3 sequence is 13 residues long. V was shortened by 1 base and J by 5 bases, with 7 bases between the two germline ends. Germline CDR1 is SGHNT and CDR2 is YYREEE (reference sequence). The CDR3 DNA follows: TGTGCCAGCAGCTTGTCTCAGAACAATGAGCAGTTCTTC. Amino acid sequence: CASSLSQNNEQFF.

The chain uses TRBV19 and TRBJ2-7; 8 nucleotides align to TRBD2. The CDR3 has 14 residues. The germline CDR1 and CDR2 sequences are LNHDA and SQIVND (reference sequence). J lost 4 bases, V lost 2 bases, and 4 bases had no gene match. CDR3 residues: CASSISGSLYEQYF. CDR3 nucleotide sequence: TGTGCCAGTAGTATAAGCGGGAGCTTGTACGAGCAGTACTTC.

This chain connects TRBV11-2 to TRBJ2-7, with TRBD1 as a possible D gene (5 bases). This CDR3 contains 14 residues. Looked up from germline, CDR1 is SGHAT and CDR2 is FQNNGV. Trimming left V 1 base short and J 2 bases short, with 9 bases between. Written as DNA, the CDR3 is TGTGCCAGCAGCTTAGCACAGGTGCCCTACGAGCAGTACTTC. Residues: CASSLAQVPYEQYF.

V is TRBV7-2 and J is TRBJ1-2; no clear D gene. CDR1 and CDR2 from the germline V gene are SGHTA and FQGNSA. Trimming left V 2 bases short and J 5 bases short, with 9 bases between. The CDR3 contains 13 residues. The CDR3 spells CASSLQVKYGYTF. Written as DNA, the CDR3 is TGTGCCAGCAGCTTACAGGTGAAATATGGCTACACCTTC.